The 6 T cell receptor beta chains below were found in one sample sequenced in a study of T cell changes during pregnancy in multiple sclerosis. Measured with immunoSEQ multiplex PCR; TCRdb has only the in-frame clones, and not every one. The sample yields around 75,000 clones, 89% seen once. The source material was peripheral blood, sampled in the first trimester of pregnancy. These receptors came from a female donor in good health, enrolled as a control in a pregnancy study.

The chain carries TRBV5-1 and TRBJ1-2; TRBD1 agrees at 10 bases. Germline lookup yields CDR1 SGHRS and CDR2 YFSETQ. Losses at the gene ends were 3 bases for V and 4 bases for J; bases not matched to a gene: 3. The CDR3 is 14 residues long. In nucleotides, the CDR3 is TGCGCCAGCAGCTGGGGGACAGGGGCCTATGGCTACACCTTC. Protein sequence: CASSWGTGAYGYTF.

This chain uses TRBV4-1 with TRBJ2-7, with 7 bases fitting TRBD1. J was trimmed by 2 bases and V by 0 bases; bases with no gene match: 4. CDR1 and CDR2 from the germline V gene are MGHRA and YSYEKL. This CDR3 is 15 amino acids long. This CDR3 is CASSQDNRGAYEQYF. CDR3 DNA sequence: TGCGCCAGCAGCCAAGATAACAGGGGTGCCTACGAGCAGTACTTC.

The chain is built from TRBV12-5 and TRBJ2-2; D might be TRBD1 (6 bases). This CDR3 has 13 residues. Between the trimmed V and J ends, which lost 7 bases and 6 bases, there was a span of 12 bases. The V gene's germline CDR1 is LGHNT and CDR2 FRNRAP. The CDR3 region is CASELQGSGELFF. CDR3 in DNA: TGTGCTAGTGAATTACAGGGATCCGGGGAGCTGTTTTTT.

The chain uses TRBV6-5 and TRBJ1-1; the D gene is possibly TRBD1 (6 bases). The length of the CDR3 is 14 residues. V was pared by 0 bases and J by 4 bases, with 9 bases between. Germline CDR1 reads MNHEY; CDR2 reads SVGAGI. The CDR3 DNA reads as TGTGCCAGCAGTTACTCGGGACATCTCACTGAAGCTTTCTTT. Protein sequence: CASSYSGHLTEAFF.

The CDR3 loop is CASSLGGLGEQYF. The CDR3, as DNA: TGTGCCAGCAGTTTAGGCGGACTCGGGGAGCAGTACTTC. The chain joins TRBV27 to TRBJ2-7; perhaps TRBD2 as D (5 bases). The germline V gene encodes CDR1 MNHEY and CDR2 SMNVEV (reference sequence). Trimming removed 2 bases from V and 7 bases from J, with 12 bases in between. The CDR3 is 13 residues long.

The chain carries TRBV19 and TRBJ2-7; the D gene is possibly TRBD2 (5 bases). This CDR3 spans 16 amino acids. V lost 5 bases and J lost 2, with 19 bases in between. Germline V gives CDR1 LNHDA, CDR2 SQIVND (reference sequence). The CDR3 bases are TGTGCCAGTAGTCCTCGTTTGCAGGACTTAACCTACGAGCAGTACTTC. This encodes CASSPRLQDLTYEQYF. The variable domain in full, completed from reference TRBV19 and TRBJ2-7, reads DGGITQSPKYLFRKEGQNVTLSCEQNLNHDAMYWYRQDPGQGLRLIYYSQIVNDFQKGDIAEGYSVSREKKESFPLTVTSAQKNPTAFYLCASSPRLQDLTYEQYFGPGTRLTVT.